The clone carrying this TCR beta chain was seen a single time. These data come from a study of blood T cells in healthy people across ages. The CDR3 runs to 15 residues. Germline lookup yields CDR1 SGDLS and CDR2 YYNGEE. With 0 bases clipped from V and 2 bases from J, the junction kept 5 bases outside the gene matches. Each donor had 8 to 10 milliliters of peripheral blood drawn. Extraction yielded at least 6 micrograms of total RNA per sample. Using a J-beta primer mix together with a sample-barcoded 5' primer, a second PCR was run for roughly 6 to 12 cycles. CDR3-containing paired-end reads numbering at least 2.5 million came from each sample. TCRdb called the 5' RACE reads again in MiXCR, with one record for every CDR3 protein. The profile shows about 1.4 million distinct CDR3 sequences, almost 60% of them singletons.

Sample: blood. This TCR was sampled from a young man in good health. J is TRBJ2-7 and V is TRBV9; 7 nucleotides line up with TRBD2. The DNA for the CDR3 is TGTGCCAGCAGCGTAGTTCCAGCGGGGACCTACGAGCAGTACTTC. Encoded protein: CASSVVPAGTYEQYF.